This T cell receptor beta chain was documented in a study of PD-1 blockade in classical Hodgkin lymphoma. Findings and caveats of the study: Possibly reflecting disease activity or prior therapy, repertoire differences have causes that remain undefined.

This CDR3 region has 16 residues. With V trimmed by 2 bases and J by 0 bases, 5 bases remained unmatched. Germline V lookup: CDR1 KGHSH, CDR2 LQKENI. Each patient's relapse followed autologous stem cell transplantation, and brentuximab vedotin exposure varied. Clones were sequenced by immunoSEQ multiplex PCR, and TCRdb holds only the in-frame ones, with some missing. The repertoire holds some 93,000 clones, with more than 90% as singletons. Concerning this clone itself: Its antigen is still unknown.

The J gene is TRBJ2-3, the V gene TRBV18, with 7 bases aligning to TRBD2. Sequences were derived from peripheral blood mononuclear cells (PBMCs), sampled at baseline. This clonotype was obtained from a human donor with classical Hodgkin lymphoma. The CDR3 sequence: CASSPNLAVSTDTQYF. In DNA form, the CDR3 reads TGTGCCAGCTCACCAAATCTAGCGGTGAGCACAGATACGCAGTATTTT.